This T cell receptor (beta chain) was profiled in a study of radiotherapy plus CTLA-4 blockade in lung cancer. About the research overall: More than 15% of enrolled patients responded objectively, and roughly 31% had disease control.

Study-level findings and limits: According to reports, early shifts in blood T cell clones, alongside interferon-beta, forecast response most accurately. In blood, after radiotherapy plus ipilimumab, tumor-derived TCR clones expanded.

The data were produced by immunoSEQ multiplex PCR, yet TCRdb's version contains in-frame clones alone and is incomplete. The repertoire holds tens of thousands of clones, with 60% to 80% as singletons. The V end was cut by 4 bases, the J end by 4 bases, with 17 bases between. The CDR3 has 15 residues. The germline V gene encodes CDR1 SGHRS and CDR2 YFSETQ. Those patients who had chemo-refractory metastatic non-small-cell lung cancer were given focal radiation along with CTLA-4 blockade through ipilimumab. A remark on this clone: Its specificity is not known.

The sequencing here drew on peripheral blood, taken from a patient treated with radiotherapy plus ipilimumab. The rearrangement joins TRBV5-1 to TRBJ1-2, with D uncertain. The sequence came from a human donor with non-small cell lung cancer whose response to radiotherapy plus ipilimumab could not be evaluated. The chain's CDR3 is CASSIDGDLGYGYTF. The CDR3 region has the DNA TGCGCCAGCAGCATCGACGGGGATCTGGGCTATGGCTACACCTTC. Based on the CDR3 plus reference TRBV5-1 and TRBJ1-2, the full variable domain is KAGVTQTPRYLIKTRGQQVTLSCSPISGHRSVSWYQQTPGQGLQFLFEYFSETQRNKGNFPGRFSGRQFSNSRSEMNVSTLELGDSALYLCASSIDGDLGYGYTFGSGTRLTVV.